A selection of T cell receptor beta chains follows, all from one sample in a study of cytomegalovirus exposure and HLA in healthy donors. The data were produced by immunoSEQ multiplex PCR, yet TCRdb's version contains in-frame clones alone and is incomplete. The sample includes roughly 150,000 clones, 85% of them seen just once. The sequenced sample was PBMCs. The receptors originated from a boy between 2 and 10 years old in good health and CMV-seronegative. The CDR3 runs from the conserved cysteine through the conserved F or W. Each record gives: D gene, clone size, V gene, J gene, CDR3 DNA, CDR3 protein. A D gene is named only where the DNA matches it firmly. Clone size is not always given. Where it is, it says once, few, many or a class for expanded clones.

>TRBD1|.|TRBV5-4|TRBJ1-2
TGTGCCAGCAGCCCATACAGGGGAGCTAACTATGGCTACACCTTC
CASSPYRGANYGYTF
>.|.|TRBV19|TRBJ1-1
TGTGCCAGTAGTGGGGGGACCCGGGACACTGAAGCTTTCTTT
CASSGGTRDTEAFF
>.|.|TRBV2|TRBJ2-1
TGTGCCAGCAATTCGGGCTCCTACAATGAGCAGTTCTTC
CASNSGSYNEQFF
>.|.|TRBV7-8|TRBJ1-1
TGTGCCAGCAGATACACCCTGGACACTGAAGCTTTCTTT
CASRYTLDTEAFF
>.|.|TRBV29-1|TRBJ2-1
TGCAGCGTTGAGGTTTTTAGTGAGCAGTTCTTC
CSVEVFSEQFF
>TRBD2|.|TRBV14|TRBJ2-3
TGTGCCAGCAGCCAAGATCTGACTAGCGGGCACACAGATACGCAGTATTTT
CASSQDLTSGHTDTQYF
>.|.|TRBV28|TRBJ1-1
TGTGCCAGCAGTTTAGGGGCGGAACAACGGGCTTTCTTT
CASSLGAEQRAFF
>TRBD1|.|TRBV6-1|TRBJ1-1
TGTGCCAGCAGTGAATCCCGACAGGGGTTTGGCACTGAAGCTTTCTTT
CASSESRQGFGTEAFF
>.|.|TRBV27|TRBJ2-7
TGTGCCAGCAGTTTTTATGGCGGCTACGAGCAGTACTTC
CASSFYGGYEQYF
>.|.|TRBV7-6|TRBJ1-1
TGTGCCAGCAGCTTAGGACAGGTTCTCACTGAAGCTTTCTTT
CASSLGQVLTEAFF
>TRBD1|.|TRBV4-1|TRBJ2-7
TGCGCCAGCAGCCGGGGCGAACAGGGGTCCTCCTACGAGCAGTACTTC
CASSRGEQGSSYEQYF
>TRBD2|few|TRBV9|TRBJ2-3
TGTGCCAGCAGATCTAGCGGGACAGATACGCAGTATTTT
CASRSSGTDTQYF
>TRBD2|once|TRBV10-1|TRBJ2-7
TGCGCCAGCAGTGAGTCGGGCCTGCGGGAGGGGGAGCAGTACTTC
CASSESGLREGEQYF
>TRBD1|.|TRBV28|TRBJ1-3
TGTGCCAGCAGTTTATTGCAGGGGGCCTCTGGAAACACCATATATTTT
CASSLLQGASGNTIYF
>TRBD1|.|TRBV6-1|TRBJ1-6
TGTGCCAGCAGTCGACAGGGGCGGAATTCACCCCTCCACTTT
CASSRQGRNSPLHF